This paragraph reports one T cell receptor (beta chain). Its specificity is not known. The sample is drawn from a study of monozygotic twins with inflammatory bowel disease. Germline values: CDR1 SGHAT, CDR2 FQNNGV. This CDR3 region has 14 residues. One entry per CDR3 protein, without DNA, is what TCRdb gives after re-calling the 5' RACE reads. Here the sample table reports more than 350,000 distinct CDR3 sequences. General observations from the study: Extra variability in the repertoires of patients may have come from differing immunosuppressive treatments. With inverse Simpson as the measure, TCRbeta diversity was lower in IBD patients than in healthy co-twins.

Source material: blood. The chain links TRBV11-2 to TRBJ2-5. The TCR originated in a human donor with ulcerative colitis or Crohn's disease, or a healthy co-twin of an affected twin (not recorded which). This chain's CDR3 is CASSLPRNGETQYF. The whole variable domain, filled in from reference TRBV11-2 and TRBJ2-5, reads EAGVAQSPRYKIIEKRQSVAFWCNPISGHATLYWYQQILGQGPKLLIQFQNNGVVDDSQLPKDRFSAERLKGVDSTLKIQPAKLEDSAVYLCASSLPRNGETQYFGPGTRLLVL.